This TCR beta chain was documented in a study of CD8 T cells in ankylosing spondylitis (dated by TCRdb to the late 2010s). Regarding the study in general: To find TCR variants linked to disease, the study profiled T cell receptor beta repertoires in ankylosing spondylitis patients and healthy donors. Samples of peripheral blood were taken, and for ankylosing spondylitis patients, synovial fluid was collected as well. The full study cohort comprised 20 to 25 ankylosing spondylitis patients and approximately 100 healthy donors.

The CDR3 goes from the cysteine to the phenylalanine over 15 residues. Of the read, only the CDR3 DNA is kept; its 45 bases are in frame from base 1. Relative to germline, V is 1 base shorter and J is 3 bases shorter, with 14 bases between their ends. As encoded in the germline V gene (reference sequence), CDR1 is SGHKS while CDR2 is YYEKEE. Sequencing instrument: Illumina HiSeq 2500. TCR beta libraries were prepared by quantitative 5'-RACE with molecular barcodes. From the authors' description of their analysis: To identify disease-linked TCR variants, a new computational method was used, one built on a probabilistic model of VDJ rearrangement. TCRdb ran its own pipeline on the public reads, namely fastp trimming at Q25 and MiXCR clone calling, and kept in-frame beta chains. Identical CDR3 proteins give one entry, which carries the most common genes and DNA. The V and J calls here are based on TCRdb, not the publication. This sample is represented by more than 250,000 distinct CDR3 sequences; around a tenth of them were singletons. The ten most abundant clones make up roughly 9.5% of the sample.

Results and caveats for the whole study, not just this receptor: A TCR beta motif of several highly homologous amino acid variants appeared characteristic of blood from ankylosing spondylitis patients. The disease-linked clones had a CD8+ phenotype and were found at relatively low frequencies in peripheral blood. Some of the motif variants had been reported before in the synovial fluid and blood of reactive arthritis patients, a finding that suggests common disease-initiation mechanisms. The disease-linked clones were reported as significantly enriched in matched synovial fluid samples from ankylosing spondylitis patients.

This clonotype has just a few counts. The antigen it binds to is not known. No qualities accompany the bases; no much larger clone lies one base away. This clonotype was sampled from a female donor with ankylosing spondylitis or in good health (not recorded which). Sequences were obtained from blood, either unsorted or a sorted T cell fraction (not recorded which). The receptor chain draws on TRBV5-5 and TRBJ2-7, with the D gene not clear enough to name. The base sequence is TGTGCCAGCAGCTTGACCCCAACGGGTCACTACGAGCAGTACTTC. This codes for CASSLTPTGHYEQYF.